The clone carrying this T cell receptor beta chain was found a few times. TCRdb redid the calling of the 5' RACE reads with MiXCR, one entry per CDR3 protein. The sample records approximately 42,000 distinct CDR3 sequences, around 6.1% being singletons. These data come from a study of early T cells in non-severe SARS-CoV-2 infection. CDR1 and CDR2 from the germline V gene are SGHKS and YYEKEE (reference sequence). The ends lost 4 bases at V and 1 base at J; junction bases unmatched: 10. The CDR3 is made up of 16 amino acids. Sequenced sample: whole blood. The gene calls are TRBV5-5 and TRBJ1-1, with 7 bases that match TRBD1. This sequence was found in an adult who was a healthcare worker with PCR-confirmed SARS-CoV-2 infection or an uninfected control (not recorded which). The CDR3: CASSPQGGQQNTEAFF. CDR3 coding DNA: TGTGCCAGCAGCCCTCAAGGGGGACAGCAGAACACTGAAGCTTTCTTT.